Listed below are T cell receptor beta chains from one sample, sequenced in a study of blood T cell repertoires in COVID-19. Data came from immunoSEQ multiplex PCR; TCRdb stores just in-frame clones and leaves some out. The sample includes about 250,000 clones, around nine tenths of them seen just once. The sequenced sample was peripheral blood. The receptor set was obtained from a woman aged 60-75 years who had recovered from COVID-19. Each CDR3 is given with its conserved first and last residue. The D gene is left open where the match is weak. Size is stated for part of the rows, as once, few or many counts, or as a class when the clone is expanded.

V gene,clone size,J gene,D gene,CDR3 protein,CDR3 DNA
TRBV7-2,NA,TRBJ1-5,NA,CASSSHGGLQPQHF,TGTGCCAGCAGCTCCCATGGGGGACTTCAGCCCCAGCATTTT
TRBV9,NA,TRBJ2-3,NA,CASSEGRLRDTQYF,TGTGCCAGCAGCGAAGGGAGGCTCAGGGATACGCAGTATTTT
TRBV2,NA,TRBJ2-1,TRBD1,CASSEQGAKPYNEQFF,TGTGCCAGCAGTGAACAGGGGGCAAAGCCCTACAATGAGCAGTTCTTC
TRBV5-6,NA,TRBJ1-2,NA,CASSLLRDGYTF,TGTGCCAGCAGCTTGTTGAGGGATGGCTACACCTTC
TRBV5-1,NA,TRBJ2-1,TRBD2,CASSLGPAGAYNEQFF,TGCGCCAGCAGCTTGGGCCCAGCGGGGGCTTACAATGAGCAGTTCTTC
TRBV2,NA,TRBJ2-1,TRBD1,CASSEGQGAQFF,TGTGCCAGCAGCGAGGGACAGGGGGCACAGTTCTTC
TRBV24-1,NA,TRBJ1-1,TRBD1,CATSDPGTGNTEAFF,TGTGCCACCAGTGACCCCGGGACAGGCAACACTGAAGCTTTCTTT
TRBV29-1,NA,TRBJ2-7,NA,CSVELGPIYEQYF,TGCAGCGTTGAACTGGGGCCCATCTACGAGCAGTACTTC
TRBV7-2,NA,TRBJ2-1,TRBD1,CASSLGWTGYNEQFF,TGTGCCAGCAGCTTAGGGTGGACAGGATACAATGAGCAGTTCTTC
TRBV5-1,NA,TRBJ2-1,TRBD2,CASSSGGASGGYNEQFF,TGCGCCAGCAGCTCTGGGGGAGCTAGCGGGGGCTACAATGAGCAGTTCTTC
TRBV6-5,few,TRBJ1-1,TRBD1,CASSYWDSEAFF,TGTGCCAGCAGTTACTGGGACAGTGAAGCTTTCTTT
TRBV7-3,NA,TRBJ1-4,NA,CASSGAPGEKLFF,TGTGCCAGCAGCGGGGCCCCAGGGGAAAAACTGTTTTTT
TRBV7-8,NA,TRBJ1-3,NA,CASSSGKDSGNTIYF,TGTGCCAGCAGCTCGGGGAAGGACTCTGGAAACACCATATATTTT
TRBV7-9,NA,TRBJ2-2,NA,CASSLEFAGTGELFF,TGTGCCAGCAGCTTAGAGTTTGCGGGTACCGGGGAGCTGTTTTTT
TRBV6-2/TRBV6-3,NA,TRBJ2-7,NA,CASSYGQGSTYEQYF,TGTGCCAGCAGTTACGGGCAGGGTAGCACCTACGAGCAGTACTTC
TRBV4-1,NA,TRBJ2-3,NA,CASSLAFKTGTDTQYF,TGCGCCAGCAGCCTCGCCTTCAAGACAGGCACAGATACGCAGTATTTT
TRBV5-6,few,TRBJ2-7,NA,CASSLDRPLGGWDEQYF,TGTGCCAGCAGCTTGGACCGCCCTCTAGGGGGATGGGACGAGCAGTACTTC
TRBV7-9,NA,TRBJ1-2,NA,CASSLNSYGYTF,TGTGCCAGCAGCTTGAACAGCTATGGCTACACCTTC
TRBV19,NA,TRBJ2-5,NA,CASSIGRPPGETQYF,TGTGCCAGTAGTATAGGGAGACCTCCGGGAGAGACCCAGTACTTC
TRBV7-3,few,TRBJ2-5,NA,CASSYGVQGTQYF,TGTGCCAGCAGCTACGGCGTACAGGGGACCCAGTACTTC
TRBV19,NA,TRBJ1-1,NA,CASSIQVMTEAFF,TGTGCCAGTAGTATTCAGGTAATGACTGAAGCTTTCTTT
TRBV19,NA,TRBJ1-2,TRBD1,CASSILGTGDGYTF,TGTGCCAGTAGTATTCTCGGGACAGGGGATGGCTACACCTTC
TRBV10-3,NA,TRBJ1-2,NA,CAISESVAGPYGYTF,TGTGCCATCAGTGAGTCCGTGGCAGGGCCCTATGGCTACACCTTC
TRBV4-2,many,TRBJ2-7,TRBD1,CASSQEGDRGRYEQYF,TGTGCCAGCAGCCAAGAGGGAGACAGGGGGCGGTACGAGCAGTACTTC
TRBV4-1,NA,TRBJ2-3,TRBD2,CASSGIGTSGKMYTQYF,TGCGCCAGCAGCGGAATTGGGACTAGCGGGAAGATGTATACGCAGTATTTT
TRBV2,NA,TRBJ2-2,TRBD2,CASSGPGTSTLTGELFF,TGTGCCAGCAGCGGTCCCGGGACTAGCACGCTCACCGGGGAGCTGTTTTTT
TRBV5-1,NA,TRBJ1-1,NA,CASSLDRREAFF,TGCGCCAGCAGTTTAGACAGGCGTGAAGCTTTCTTT
TRBV7-7,NA,TRBJ2-1,NA,CASSSRGNNEQFF,TGTGCTAGCAGCTCTAGGGGTAACAATGAGCAGTTCTTC
TRBV7-6,once,TRBJ1-3,NA,CASRPLERASPISGNTIYF,TGTGCCAGCAGGCCCTTGGAGAGGGCTTCTCCAATCTCTGGAAACACCATATATTTT
TRBV1,NA,TRBJ1-6,NA,CTSSQVLGQGSSPLHF,TGCACCAGCAGCCAAGTTCTCGGACAGGGGAGTTCACCCCTCCACTTT
TRBV5-1,NA,TRBJ2-2,NA,CASSLLRNAGTGELFF,TGCGCCAGCAGCTTGTTAAGGAATGCGGGTACCGGGGAGCTGTTTTTT
TRBV2,NA,TRBJ1-4,NA,CASTLQGINGEKLFF,TGTGCCAGCACCCTCCAAGGAATCAACGGGGAAAAACTGTTTTTT
TRBV25-1,NA,TRBJ1-6,NA,CASSEFTGLYNSPLHF,TGTGCCAGCAGTGAATTCACTGGACTGTATAATTCACCCCTCCACTTT
TRBV27,NA,TRBJ2-7,NA,CASSLSIGGTYEQYF,TGTGCCAGCAGTTTATCGATCGGCGGGACCTACGAGCAGTACTTC
TRBV18,NA,TRBJ2-1,NA,CASSTLQGGSYNEQFF,TGTGCCAGCTCAACCCTGCAGGGGGGTTCCTACAATGAGCAGTTCTTC
TRBV6-6,NA,TRBJ2-3,TRBD2,CASSLRGLAGGSDTQYF,TGTGCCAGCAGTCTAAGAGGACTAGCGGGGGGGTCGGATACGCAGTATTTT
TRBV5-4,NA,TRBJ2-2,TRBD2,CASSFHGTSRYTGELFF,TGTGCCAGCAGTTTTCATGGGACTAGCCGTTATACCGGGGAGCTGTTTTTT
TRBV9,NA,TRBJ2-1,TRBD2,CASSELAGGHNEQFF,TGTGCCAGCAGCGAACTAGCGGGGGGGCACAATGAGCAGTTCTTC
TRBV11-3,once,TRBJ2-1,TRBD2,CASSLSLAGNEQFF,TGTGCCAGCAGCTTATCGCTAGCGGGGAATGAGCAGTTCTTC
TRBV19,NA,TRBJ2-1,TRBD2,CASSRASGGANEQFF,TGTGCCAGTAGTCGGGCTAGCGGGGGGGCCAATGAGCAGTTCTTC
TRBV5-1,NA,TRBJ1-3,NA,CASSLRQGSGNTIYF,TGCGCCAGCAGCTTACGCCAGGGCTCTGGAAACACCATATATTTT
TRBV3-1/TRBV3-2,NA,TRBJ1-6,NA,CASSHGLMPNSPLHF,TGTGCCAGCAGCCATGGACTGATGCCTAATTCACCCCTCCACTTT
TRBV6-5,NA,TRBJ2-7,NA,CASTTLQGSYEQYF,TGTGCCAGCACGACACTACAGGGCTCCTACGAGCAGTACTTC
TRBV7-2,NA,TRBJ1-6,NA,CASSQGQPNSPLHF,TGTGCCAGCAGCCAAGGACAGCCGAATTCACCCCTCCACTTT
TRBV11-3,NA,TRBJ2-1,NA,CASSLSDEQFF,TGTGCCAGCAGCTTATCGGATGAGCAGTTCTTC
TRBV5-1,NA,TRBJ2-7,NA,CASSLEAGWYEQYF,TGCGCCAGCAGCTTGGAGGCGGGATGGTACGAGCAGTACTTC
TRBV12-3/TRBV12-4,NA,TRBJ1-2,NA,CASSASIHYTF,TGTGCCAGCAGCGCCTCTATCCACTACACCTTC
TRBV7-2,once,TRBJ2-3,TRBD2,CASSLAVGGGATDTQYF,TGTGCCAGCAGCTTAGCGGTGGGCGGGGGGGCCACAGATACGCAGTATTTT
TRBV20-1,NA,TRBJ1-5,TRBD1,CSASYGTGVQPQHF,TGCAGTGCTAGTTATGGGACAGGGGTTCAGCCCCAGCATTTT
TRBV20-1,NA,TRBJ2-5,NA,CSASGQNQETQYF,TGCAGTGCTAGTGGGCAGAACCAAGAGACCCAGTACTTC